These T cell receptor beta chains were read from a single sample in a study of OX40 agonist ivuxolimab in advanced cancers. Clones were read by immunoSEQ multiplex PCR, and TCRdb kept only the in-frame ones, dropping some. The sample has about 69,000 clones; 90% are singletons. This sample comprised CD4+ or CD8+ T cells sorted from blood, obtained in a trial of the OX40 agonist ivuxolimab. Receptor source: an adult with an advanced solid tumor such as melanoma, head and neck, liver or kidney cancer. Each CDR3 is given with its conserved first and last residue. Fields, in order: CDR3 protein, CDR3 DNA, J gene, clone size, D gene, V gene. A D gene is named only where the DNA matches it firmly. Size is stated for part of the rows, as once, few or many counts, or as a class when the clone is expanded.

CDR3aa: CASTQRETEQFF
CDR3nt: TGTGCCAGCACCCAGCGGGAGACTGAGCAGTTCTTC
j_gene: TRBJ2-1
abundance: NA
d_gene: TRBD2
v_gene: TRBV28

CDR3aa: CASTTDRRAYEQYF
CDR3nt: TGTGCCAGCACTACAGACAGGCGAGCCTACGAGCAGTACTTC
j_gene: TRBJ2-7
abundance: NA
d_gene: NA
v_gene: TRBV28

CDR3aa: CASSLAGGLSF
CDR3nt: TGTGCCAGCAGTCTAGCGGGAGGGCTTAGTTTT
j_gene: TRBJ2-3
abundance: few
d_gene: TRBD2
v_gene: TRBV2

CDR3aa: CASSLHGTSTQYF
CDR3nt: TGTGCCAGCAGCTTGCATGGGACTAGCACCCAGTACTTC
j_gene: TRBJ2-5
abundance: NA
d_gene: TRBD2
v_gene: TRBV5-4

CDR3aa: CASSLAPGPQFTQYF
CDR3nt: TGCGCCAGCAGCTTGGCGCCCGGCCCACAATTTACCCAGTACTTC
j_gene: TRBJ2-5
abundance: NA
d_gene: NA
v_gene: TRBV5-1

CDR3aa: CASSNPGQGTYEQYF
CDR3nt: TGTGCCAGCAGTAACCCGGGACAGGGCACCTACGAGCAGTACTTC
j_gene: TRBJ2-7
abundance: NA
d_gene: TRBD1
v_gene: TRBV27

CDR3aa: CASKEPRQNTGELFF
CDR3nt: TGTGCCAGCAAAGAACCCCGTCAGAACACCGGGGAGCTGTTTTTT
j_gene: TRBJ2-2
abundance: NA
d_gene: NA
v_gene: TRBV11-2

CDR3aa: CASSPGQTSNQPQHF
CDR3nt: TGCGCCAGCAGCCCGGGACAGACTAGCAATCAGCCCCAGCATTTT
j_gene: TRBJ1-5
abundance: NA
d_gene: TRBD1
v_gene: TRBV5-1

CDR3aa: CASSVGAAGFSYEQYF
CDR3nt: TGTGCCAGCAGCGTAGGGGCTGCGGGATTTTCCTACGAGCAGTACTTC
j_gene: TRBJ2-7
abundance: NA
d_gene: NA
v_gene: TRBV9

CDR3aa: CATSVGTGSTDTQYF
CDR3nt: TGTGCCACCAGCGTTGGGACAGGGAGCACAGATACGCAGTATTTT
j_gene: TRBJ2-3
abundance: NA
d_gene: TRBD1
v_gene: TRBV15

CDR3aa: CASSAAEAYEQYF
CDR3nt: TGCGCCAGCAGCGCGGCTGAGGCCTACGAGCAGTACTTC
j_gene: TRBJ2-7
abundance: NA
d_gene: NA
v_gene: TRBV5-1

CDR3aa: CASSLNWPKREGETQYF
CDR3nt: TGTGCCAGCAGCTTAAATTGGCCAAAGCGGGAGGGAGAGACCCAGTACTTC
j_gene: TRBJ2-5
abundance: NA
d_gene: TRBD2
v_gene: TRBV7-2

CDR3aa: CASSDNTGGGNEQFF
CDR3nt: TGCGCCAGCAGCGATAATACAGGGGGAGGGAATGAGCAGTTCTTC
j_gene: TRBJ2-1
abundance: NA
d_gene: NA
v_gene: TRBV5-1

CDR3aa: CASSEPRDRGEYEQYF
CDR3nt: TGCGCCAGCAGCGAACCCCGGGACAGGGGGGAATACGAGCAGTACTTC
j_gene: TRBJ2-7
abundance: once
d_gene: TRBD1
v_gene: TRBV5-1

CDR3aa: CASTPSTTNEKLFF
CDR3nt: TGCGCCAGCACGCCGAGTACAACTAATGAAAAACTGTTTTTT
j_gene: TRBJ1-4
abundance: NA
d_gene: NA
v_gene: TRBV4-3

CDR3aa: CASSRRTLSTDTQYF
CDR3nt: TGTGCCAGTAGTCGCCGGACACTAAGCACAGATACGCAGTATTTT
j_gene: TRBJ2-3
abundance: NA
d_gene: NA
v_gene: TRBV19

CDR3aa: CASSRLAGGPYEQYF
CDR3nt: TGCGCCAGCAGCCGACTAGCGGGAGGGCCCTACGAGCAGTACTTC
j_gene: TRBJ2-7
abundance: NA
d_gene: TRBD2
v_gene: TRBV4-3

CDR3aa: CASSLAGSTEAFF
CDR3nt: TGTGCCAGCAGCTTGGCTGGGAGCACTGAAGCTTTCTTT
j_gene: TRBJ1-1
abundance: once
d_gene: NA
v_gene: TRBV5-6

CDR3aa: CASSRGGLADSEGETQYF
CDR3nt: TGCGCCAGCAGCCGGGGGGGTCTAGCGGATAGTGAGGGTGAGACCCAGTACTTC
j_gene: TRBJ2-5
abundance: NA
d_gene: TRBD2
v_gene: TRBV4-3

CDR3aa: CASSPRDFLNTGELFF
CDR3nt: TGTGCCAGCAGCCCCCGGGACTTTCTGAACACCGGGGAGCTGTTTTTT
j_gene: TRBJ2-2
abundance: NA
d_gene: NA
v_gene: TRBV7-8

CDR3aa: CATSNPTGSYEQYF
CDR3nt: TGTGCCACCAGCAACCCCACTGGATCCTACGAGCAGTACTTC
j_gene: TRBJ2-7
abundance: NA
d_gene: NA
v_gene: TRBV15

CDR3aa: CASSHAPGANTGELFF
CDR3nt: TGTGCCAGCAGCCACGCGCCCGGGGCGAACACCGGGGAGCTGTTTTTT
j_gene: TRBJ2-2
abundance: medium-sized
d_gene: NA
v_gene: TRBV11-3

CDR3aa: CSAAPEETQYF
CDR3nt: TGCAGTGCTGCGCCCGAAGAGACCCAGTACTTC
j_gene: TRBJ2-5
abundance: NA
d_gene: NA
v_gene: TRBV20-1